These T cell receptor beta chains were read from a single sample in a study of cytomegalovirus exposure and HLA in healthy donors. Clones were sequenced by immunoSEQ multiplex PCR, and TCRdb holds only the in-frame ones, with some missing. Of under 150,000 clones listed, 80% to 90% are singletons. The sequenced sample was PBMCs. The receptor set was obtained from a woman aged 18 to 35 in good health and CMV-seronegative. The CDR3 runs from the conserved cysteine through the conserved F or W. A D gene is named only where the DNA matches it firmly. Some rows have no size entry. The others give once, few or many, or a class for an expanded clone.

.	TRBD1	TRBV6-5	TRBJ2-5	TGTGCCAGCAGTTACTCAGGACAGGTCGGGGAGACCCAGTACTTC	CASSYSGQVGETQYF
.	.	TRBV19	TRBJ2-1	TGTGCCAGTGGTGGACTGAGGTCGCATGAGCAGTTCTTC	CASGGLRSHEQFF
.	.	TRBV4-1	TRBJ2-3	TGCGCCAGCAGCCACCAATACCAGGGGGGACGGGCAGATACGCAGTATTTT	CASSHQYQGGRADTQYF
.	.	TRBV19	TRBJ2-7	TGTGCCAGTAGTATGGACAGCCGCTACGAGCAGTACTTC	CASSMDSRYEQYF
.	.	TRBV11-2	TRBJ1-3	TGTGCCAGCAGCTTACAGGGAGGTGGAAACACCATATATTTT	CASSLQGGGNTIYF
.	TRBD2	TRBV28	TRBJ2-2	TGTGCCAGCACCGAGAGTAGCGGGAGAAACACCGGGGAGCTGTTTTTT	CASTESSGRNTGELFF
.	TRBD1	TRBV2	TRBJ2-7	TGTGCCAGCACCCGAAGGCAGGGGGTGGCTAAAGACTACGAGCAGTACTTC	CASTRRQGVAKDYEQYF
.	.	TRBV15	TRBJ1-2	TGTGCCACCAGCATGGAGTCGTATGGCTACACCTTC	CATSMESYGYTF
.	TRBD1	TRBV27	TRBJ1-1	TGTGCCAGCACCGGACAGGGGGCGCGGAACACTGAAGCTTTCTTT	CASTGQGARNTEAFF
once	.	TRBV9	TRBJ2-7	TGTGCCAGCAGCGTAGGGGACACAGAGCAGTACTTC	CASSVGDTEQYF
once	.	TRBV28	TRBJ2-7	TGTGCCAGCAGTACAGGCATCTACGAGCAGTACTTC	CASSTGIYEQYF
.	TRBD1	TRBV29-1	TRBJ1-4	TGCAGCGCCCTAGGGACAGGGAGAGGGGAAAAACTGTTTTTT	CSALGTGRGEKLFF
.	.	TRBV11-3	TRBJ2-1	TGTGCCAGCAGACGAGGCGGGGCTAGCAGGGAGCAGTTCTTC	CASRRGGASREQFF
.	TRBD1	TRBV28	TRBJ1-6	TGTGCCAGCAGTCCGGGGACAGGGGGCTACTATAATTCACCCCTCCACTTT	CASSPGTGGYYNSPLHF
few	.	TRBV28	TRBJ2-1	TGTGCCAGCAGCCGAGCGACCGGACTGTGGCAGTTCTTC	CASSRATGLWQFF
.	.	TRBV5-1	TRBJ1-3	TGCGCCAGCAGCCCTAGGGGGTTAGACTCTGGAAACACCATATATTTT	CASSPRGLDSGNTIYF
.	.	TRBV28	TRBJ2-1	TGTGCCAGCAGCCTCCTTAGCCACAATGAGCAGTTCTTC	CASSLLSHNEQFF
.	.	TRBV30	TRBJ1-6	TGTGCCTGGAGGGGACTCGGTACGGGGAGCGGTTCACCCCTCCACTTT	CAWRGLGTGSGSPLHF
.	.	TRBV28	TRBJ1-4	TGTGCCAGCAGACCGGGAACAGTTGCAACTAATGAAAAACTGTTTTTT	CASRPGTVATNEKLFF
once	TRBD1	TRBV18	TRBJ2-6	TGTGCCAGCTCACGGGACAGGATCTCTGGGGCCAACGTCCTGACTTTC	CASSRDRISGANVLTF
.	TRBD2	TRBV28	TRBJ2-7	TGTGCCAGCAGTTTGACAGCGGGGCCCTACGAGCAGTACTTC	CASSLTAGPYEQYF
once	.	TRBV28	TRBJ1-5	TGTGCCAGCAGTTTATATGGAGCGGGAAATCAGCCCCAGCATTTT	CASSLYGAGNQPQHF
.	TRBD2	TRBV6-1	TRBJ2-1	TGTGCCAGCAATGGAGGTAGCGGGAGACAAAATGAGCAGTTCTTC	CASNGGSGRQNEQFF
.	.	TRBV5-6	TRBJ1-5	TGTGCCAGCAGCGCCGACAGTCAGCCCCAGCATTTT	CASSADSQPQHF
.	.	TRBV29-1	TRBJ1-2	TGCAGCGGGTTGCAGGGCAATGGCTACACCTTC	CSGLQGNGYTF
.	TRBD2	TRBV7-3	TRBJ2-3	TGTGCCAGCAGCTCTAGCGGGAGTAGAGTAGATACGCAGTATTTT	CASSSSGSRVDTQYF
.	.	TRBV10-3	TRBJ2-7	TGTGCCATCAGTGAGTCTGGCGGGTTTCCCTCCTACGAGCAGTACTTC	CAISESGGFPSYEQYF
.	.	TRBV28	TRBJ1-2	TGTGCCAGCAGTCGTTCAGGGGCCTATGGCTACACCTTC	CASSRSGAYGYTF
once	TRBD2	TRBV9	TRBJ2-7	TGTGCCAGCAGCGTAGATGCGGGGGGGTGGTACGAGCAGTACTTC	CASSVDAGGWYEQYF
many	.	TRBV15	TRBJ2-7	TGTGCCTCGCCCAGGGTAAACGAGCAGTACTTC	CASPRVNEQYF
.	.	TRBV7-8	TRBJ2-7	TGTGCCAGCAGCTTAGTATGGAGCGCCTACGAGCAGTACTTC	CASSLVWSAYEQYF
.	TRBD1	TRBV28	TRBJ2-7	TGTGCCAGCACTAAAAGAGACAGGGGATCTTCCCGGCCCTACGAGCAGTACTTC	CASTKRDRGSSRPYEQYF
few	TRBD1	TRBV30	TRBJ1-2	TGTGCCTGGAGCTTTAGACAGGGTAGGGGCTACACCTTC	CAWSFRQGRGYTF
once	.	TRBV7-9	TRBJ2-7	TGTGCCAGCAGCCCTGCCGCAATAGTCCCCCACGAGCAGTACTTC	CASSPAAIVPHEQYF
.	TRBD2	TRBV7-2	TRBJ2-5	TGTGCCAGCAGCCACGGACTAGCTGAGGAGACCCAGTACTTC	CASSHGLAEETQYF
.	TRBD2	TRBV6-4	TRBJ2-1	TGTGCCAGCAGTCCCAGGACTAGCGGGGGGGGAAATGAGCAGTTCTTC	CASSPRTSGGGNEQFF
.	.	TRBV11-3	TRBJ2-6	TGTGCCAGCAGCTCGGGACACTCTGGGGCCAACGTCCTGACTTTC	CASSSGHSGANVLTF
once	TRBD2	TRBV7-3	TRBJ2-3	TGTGCCAGCAGCCCCAGCGGGAGGGTTACAGATACGCAGTATTTT	CASSPSGRVTDTQYF
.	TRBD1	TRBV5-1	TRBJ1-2	TGCGCCAGCAGCACAGGGGATCCGGGCTATGGCTACACCTTC	CASSTGDPGYGYTF
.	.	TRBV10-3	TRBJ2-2	TGTGCCAGCCGGGACTCAAAGAACACCGGGGAGCTGTTTTTT	CASRDSKNTGELFF
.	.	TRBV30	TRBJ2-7	TGTGCCTGGAGTATAAGAGCGGGCGGTGGTCGGTACGAGCAGTACTTC	CAWSIRAGGGRYEQYF
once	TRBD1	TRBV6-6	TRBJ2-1	TGTGCCAGCAGTCCCAGAGACAGGGTCTCCTTCTTC	CASSPRDRVSFF
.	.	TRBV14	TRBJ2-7	TGTGCCAGCAGCCAAGATCAGTGGTTCGACGAGCAGTACTTC	CASSQDQWFDEQYF
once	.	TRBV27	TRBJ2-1	TGTGCCAGCACCACCCCGGAGATTTTTATCTACAATGAGCAGTTCTTC	CASTTPEIFIYNEQFF
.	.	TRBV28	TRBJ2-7	TGTGCCAGCAGTTGGGGGGTTTCAGCCTACGAGCAGTACTTC	CASSWGVSAYEQYF
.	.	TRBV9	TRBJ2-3	TGTGCCAGCAGCGTAGTGAGCGGGTCAGGCACAGATACGCAGTATTTT	CASSVVSGSGTDTQYF
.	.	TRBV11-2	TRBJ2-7	TGTGCCAGCAGCTTAGTTGCCGCAGGGACTTCCGAGCAGTACTTC	CASSLVAAGTSEQYF
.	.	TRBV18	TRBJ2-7	TGTGCCAGCTCACCCGGCGGCGGGCGGGGGCCAAATACGGGGCAGTACTTC	CASSPGGGRGPNTGQYF
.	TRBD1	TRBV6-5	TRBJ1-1	TGTGCCAGCGCTTACGACAGGGGGGCCACTGAAGCTTTCTTT	CASAYDRGATEAFF
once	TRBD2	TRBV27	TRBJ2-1	TGTGCCAGCAGTTTATCGGGGACTAGCGGGGCCAATGAGCAGTTCTTC	CASSLSGTSGANEQFF
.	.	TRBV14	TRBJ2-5	TGTGCCAGCAGCCAAGTTAATAGTGGAGAGACCCAGTACTTC	CASSQVNSGETQYF
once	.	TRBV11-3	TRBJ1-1	TGTGCCAGCAGCTTAAGTTACATCACTGAAGCTTTCTTT	CASSLSYITEAFF
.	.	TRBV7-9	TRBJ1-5	TGTGCCAGCAGCTTAGGAGGGCCTCAGCCCCAGCATTTT	CASSLGGPQPQHF